This T cell receptor (beta chain) appears in the sequencing data of a study of cytomegalovirus exposure and HLA in healthy donors. Background on the study: HLA-typed donors were the source of approximately 85 million unique TCRs held in an early data release. Study-wide points: Sequencing depth across donors, presence/absence analyses assumed, was roughly uniform. Cytomegalovirus-associated TCR beta chains were listed, numbering over 150. Several of the most significant clusters appeared, in a later analysis, to be linked to common viral pathogens.

The germline V gene has CDR1 GTSNPN and CDR2 SVGIG (reference sequence). Trimming pared 7 bases from V and 1 base from J, leaving 10 bases between. The CDR3 is 12 amino acids. In the case of this clone: The antigen is undetermined.

PCR amplification relied on 60 Vbeta primers (plus 13 Jbeta primers). Sequencing used immunoSEQ multiplex PCR; TCRdb keeps in-frame clones, though not all of them. The listing records some 200,000 clones. Sequencing was performed on PBMCs. The chain combines TRBV30 with TRBJ1-1; D remains ambiguous. This receptor was obtained from a boy between 5 and 17 years old in good health and CMV-seronegative. In nucleotides, the CDR3 is TGTGCCTCCCTACCGGGGAACACTGAAGCTTTCTTT. Its protein product is CASLPGNTEAFF.